One sample yielded the 23 T cell receptor beta chains listed below, sequenced in a study of T cell repertoires in cytomegalovirus infection. Their target antigens are unknown. From the reads, TCRdb called clonotypes with MiXCR, one entry per CDR3 protein. The table lists approximately 600,000 distinct CDR3 sequences, around 40% of them singletons. The sequencing here drew on cultured PBMCs, taken from culture after CMV antigen stimulation. All receptors derive from a human donor in good health (CMV status not recorded). Some clones in this sample may be carry-over from other donors' samples.

This clonotype was counted ten times or more. The V gene is TRBV7-2, the J gene TRBJ2-7; 10 bases match TRBD2. The germline gives CDR1 SGHTA, CDR2 FQGNSA. The CDR3 contains 17 residues. V trimming: 4 bases; J trimming: 4 bases; junction bases outside the gene matches: 13. The CDR3 sequence is CASSSPPSGGLVYEQYF. CDR3 DNA sequence: TGTGCCAGCAGCTCTCCTCCTAGCGGGGGTTTGGTGTACGAGCAGTACTTC.

V and J are TRBV2 and TRBJ2-3; 11 nucleotides align to TRBD1. The germline V gene has CDR1 SNHLY and CDR2 FYNNEI. The CDR3 consists of 15 residues. The V segment lost 6 bases and the J segment 3 bases; nucleotides outside the gene matches: 5. CDR3 in amino acids: CASSPDRGRTDTQYF. The CDR3 nucleotides are TGTGCCAGCAGCCCGGACAGGGGGCGGACAGATACGCAGTATTTT.

The rearrangement joins TRBV5-1 to TRBJ2-2; D remains ambiguous. This CDR3 comprises 14 residues. Germline CDR1 is SGHRS and CDR2 is YFSETQ. Trimming cost V 0 bases and J 7 bases, with 10 bases left between them. The CDR3 region has the DNA TGCGCCAGCAGCTTGGCCGGACGGAACGGGGAGCTGTTTTTT. Protein sequence: CASSLAGRNGELFF.

V gene TRBV6-6 combines with J gene TRBJ1-4; D is unresolved. V was pared by 6 bases and J by 5 bases, with 13 bases between. Germline V gene lookup returns CDR1 MNHNY and CDR2 SVGAGI (reference sequence). This CDR3 region has 14 residues. CDR3 DNA: TGTGCCAGCAGGAATACCGGACGGAATGAAAAACTGTTTTTT. Protein product: CASRNTGRNEKLFF.

The sample holds a few counts of this clonotype. V gene TRBV7-8 combines with J gene TRBJ2-3; D unresolved. Germline V lookup: CDR1 SGHVS, CDR2 FQNEAQ. This CDR3 has 12 residues. The V end lost 4 bases, the J end lost 7 bases, and 9 bases lay between the germline ends. The CDR3 DNA follows: TGTGCCAGCAGCTGGATTCAGAATACGCAGTATTTT. Translation: CASSWIQNTQYF.

This clonotype was detected a few times. The chain recombines TRBV7-6 with TRBJ2-5; TRBD2 agrees at 9 bases. The trim removed 5 bases at V and 3 bases at J, leaving 10 bases unmatched. The CDR3 totals 16 residues. Germline CDR1 and CDR2: SGHVS and FNYEAQ. For the CDR3, the DNA is TGTGCCAGCAGCCCTCGAGCGGGGGGCTTTAAAGAGACCCAGTACTTC. Its translation: CASSPRAGGFKETQYF.

The chain joins TRBV4-2 to TRBJ2-2; D remains unclear. Germline V gene data show CDR1 as LGHNA and CDR2 as YNFKEQ. V lost 3 bases and J lost 4, with 6 bases in between. The CDR3 covers 13 residues. CDR3 coding DNA: TGTGCCAGCAGCCATCCCTTCACCGGGGAGCTGTTTTTT. Its translation is CASSHPFTGELFF.

The V call is TRBV12-3 or TRBV12-4, the J call TRBJ2-5; weak D call: TRBD1 (5 bases). The CDR3 spans 13 residues. Trimming cost V 5 bases and J 7 bases, with 14 bases left between them. The CDR3, as DNA: TGTGCCAGCAGTGCGACAGTTTTGGGGACCCAGTACTTC. Amino acids: CASSATVLGTQYF.

V and J are TRBV6-1 and TRBJ1-3; D is undetermined. There are 13 residues in the CDR3. V lost 7 bases to trimming and J lost 2 bases, with 9 bases between them. From germline, CDR1 is MNHNS and CDR2 SASEGT. CDR3 residues: CASTIQTGNTIYF. The CDR3 nucleotides are TGTGCCAGCACAATTCAGACTGGAAACACCATATATTTT.

This clonotype occurred a few times. The V and J genes are TRBV28 and TRBJ1-5; no definite D call. Per germline, CDR1 MDHEN and CDR2 SYDVKM. Trimming removed 6 bases at V and 5 bases at J, with 23 bases between. This CDR3 has 17 residues. CDR3 bases: TGTGCCAGCAGCCGTGAGGGAAGCCCCTCAACTGATCAGCCCCAGCATTTT. Translating gives CASSREGSPSTDQPQHF.

The chain joins TRBV7-2 to TRBJ2-7, with 8 bases matching TRBD2. Germline V gives CDR1 SGHTA, CDR2 FQGNSA. The CDR3 contains 11 residues. Trimming removed 7 bases from V and 7 bases from J; junction bases left unmatched: 3. The CDR3 nucleotides read TGTGCCAGCATCCGGGAGGGGGAGCAGTACTTC. It encodes CASIREGEQYF. The variable domain in full, with the rest retrieved from reference TRBV7-2 and TRBJ2-7, is GAGVSQSPSNKVTEKGKDVELRCDPISGHTALYWYRQSLGQGLEFLIYFQGNSAPDKSGLPSDRFSAERTGGSVSTLTIQRTQQEDSAVYLCASIREGEQYFGPGTRLTVT.

The V and J genes are TRBV2 and TRBJ1-4, with D hard to call. V was pared by 8 bases and J by 8 bases, with 18 bases between. Per germline, CDR1 SNHLY and CDR2 FYNNEI. The CDR3 loop spans 14 amino acids. Here the CDR3 reads CASRRGSAQEKLFF. As DNA, the CDR3 is TGTGCCAGCCGGAGAGGGAGTGCGCAGGAAAAACTGTTTTTT.

Ten or more counts support this clonotype. The chain employs TRBV7-2 and TRBJ2-3; no clear D. Germline V gives CDR1 SGHTA, CDR2 FQGNSA. The V gene lost 1 base and the J gene lost 3 bases, with 11 bases spanning the gap. The CDR3 is made up of 15 amino acids. The chain's CDR3 is CASSLDRVGTDTQYF. The CDR3 region has the DNA TGTGCCAGCAGCTTAGATCGGGTAGGGACAGATACGCAGTATTTT.

Here the CDR3 reads CASSRDTQNTEAFF. The CDR3 nucleotides are TGTGCCAGCAGCCGGGACACCCAGAACACTGAAGCTTTCTTT. The chain is built from TRBV6-2 or TRBV6-3 and TRBJ1-1, with D possibly TRBD1 on 6 matching bases. Trimming stripped 6 bases from V and 1 base from J, with 12 bases between. This CDR3 spans 14 amino acids. Germline V gene sequence: CDR1 MNHEY, CDR2 SVGEGT.

V is TRBV12-3 or TRBV12-4 and J is TRBJ2-4; 13 bases are shared with TRBD2. The CDR3 totals 17 residues. V was pared by 3 bases and J by 10 bases, with 12 bases of the junction left unmatched. The CDR3 region is CASSFTSGGAPKRIQYF. CDR3 nucleotide sequence: TGTGCCAGCAGTTTTACTAGCGGGGGGGCCCCCAAACGAATTCAGTACTTC.

This clonotype has a handful of counts. The chain employs TRBV7-6 and TRBJ1-1; a weak D match, TRBD1 (5 bases). V lost 5 bases, J lost 4 bases, and 17 bases lay in between. CDR1 and CDR2 (germline): SGHVS, FNYEAQ. CDR3 size: 15 residues. In DNA, the CDR3 is TGTGCCAGCAGCGCCCTCAGTGCGGGGGGCACTGAAGCTTTCTTT. Protein product: CASSALSAGGTEAFF.

This clonotype was seen a few times. The chain couples TRBV19 to TRBJ1-6; tentatively, D is TRBD1 (6 bases). Trimming stripped 7 bases from V and 7 bases from J, with 17 bases between. Germline CDR1 and CDR2: LNHDA and SQIVND (reference sequence). The CDR3 sequence is 15 residues long. In DNA form, the CDR3 reads TGTGCCAGTACGAGGGCCAGGGGAATGAATTCACCCCTCCACTTT. Its translation is CASTRARGMNSPLHF.

The rearrangement joins TRBV24-1 to TRBJ2-2, with TRBD1 as a possible D gene (6 bases). CDR1 and CDR2 from the germline V gene are KGHDR and SFDVKD. Between the trimmed V and J ends, which lost 4 bases and 5 bases, there was a span of 16 bases. The CDR3 spans 16 residues. Here the CDR3 reads CATSEARGTGTGELFF. The CDR3 DNA is TGTGCCACCAGTGAAGCCAGGGGAACGGGGACCGGGGAGCTGTTTTTT.

This clonotype was counted once. The rearrangement joins TRBV20-1 to TRBJ2-1; D not certain. With 4 bases removed from V and 7 bases from J, the gap between germline ends came to 14 bases. This CDR3 has 13 residues. Germline lookup yields CDR1 DFQATT and CDR2 SNEGSKA (reference sequence). The chain's CDR3 is CSATPTLWNEQFF. The CDR3 region has the DNA TGCAGTGCTACCCCTACTCTATGGAATGAGCAGTTCTTC.

The J gene is TRBJ2-1, the V gene TRBV6-6; no firm D call. The germline CDR1 and CDR2 sequences are MNHNY and SVGAGI (reference sequence). V shed 5 bases and J shed 4 bases, with 6 bases lying between them. The CDR3 length is 12 residues. The CDR3 coding sequence is TGTGCCAGCAGTCCCACGTACAATGAGCAGTTCTTC. This translates into CASSPTYNEQFF.

This chain connects TRBV20-1 to TRBJ2-5; 8 bases match TRBD1. Looked up from germline, CDR1 is DFQATT and CDR2 is SNEGSKA (reference sequence). Losses at the gene ends were 1 base for V and 2 bases for J; bases not matched to a gene: 3. The CDR3 runs 14 residues. This CDR3 reads CSARVGQGQETQYF. The CDR3 coding sequence is TGCAGTGCTAGAGTCGGACAGGGACAAGAGACCCAGTACTTC.

The rearrangement links TRBV7-9 to TRBJ2-3; the match to TRBD1 covers 9 bases. Germline CDR1 SEHNR, CDR2 FQNEAQ (reference sequence). The trim removed 3 bases at V and 4 bases at J, leaving 5 bases unmatched. The CDR3 is made up of 15 amino acids. The CDR3 bases are TGTGCCAGCAGCTTTCCGACAGGGGGATCAGATACGCAGTATTTT. Amino acid sequence: CASSFPTGGSDTQYF. Full variable domain (remainder filled in from reference TRBV7-9 and TRBJ2-3): DTGVSQNPRHKITKRGQNVTFRCDPISEHNRLYWYRQTLGQGPEFLTYFQNEAQLEKSRLLSDRFSAERPKGSFSTLEIQRTEQGDSAMYLCASSFPTGGSDTQYFGPGTRLTVL.

This clonotype was picked up a small number of times. Here the CDR3 reads CASLPPGLGQGYGYTF. In DNA form, the CDR3 reads TGTGCCAGCCTCCCCCCGGGACTGGGACAGGGGTATGGCTACACCTTC. This sequence joins TRBV28 and TRBJ1-2; 10 nucleotides align to TRBD1. Losses at the gene ends were 8 bases for V and 5 bases for J; bases not matched to a gene: 14. CDR3 length equals 16 residues. CDR1 and CDR2 from the germline V gene are MDHEN and SYDVKM.